This T cell receptor (beta chain) appears in the sequencing data of a study of control samples from healthy donors and cancer patients. This table comes from immunoSEQ multiplex PCR, and its TCRdb copy is limited to in-frame clones, with some not included. The table shows 70,000 to 90,000 clones, with 70% to 90% occurring only once. CDR1 and CDR2 from the germline V gene are MNHEY and SVGEGT. The V and J ends lost 2 bases and 0 bases respectively, with 14 bases between them. CDR3 size: 17 residues. The sequence was obtained from a woman aged 55-70 years with head and neck cancer. The material sequenced was PBMCs. The chain links TRBV6-2 or TRBV6-3 to TRBJ1-5; no reliable D call. The CDR3 DNA follows: TGTGCCAGCAGTTACGATGGGATCGAGCTTAGCAATCAGCCCCAGCATTTT. Its protein product is CASSYDGIELSNQPQHF.